These 21 T cell receptor beta chains originate from one sample sequenced in a study of radiotherapy plus CTLA-4 blockade in lung cancer. Some clones are missing from TCRdb's copy, which holds only in-frame ones; the method was immunoSEQ multiplex PCR. Seen here are fewer than 100,000 clones, roughly four fifths observed once, and the top ten hold approximately 0.79%. Source: peripheral blood, taken from a patient treated with radiotherapy plus ipilimumab. These receptors were collected from a human donor with non-small cell lung cancer who had stable disease on radiotherapy plus ipilimumab.

V usage is TRBV28 and J usage is TRBJ2-2; possible D gene TRBD2, 6 bases. V shed 7 bases and J shed 2 bases, with 11 bases lying between them. CDR3 length: 14 amino acids. Germline V gives CDR1 MDHEN, CDR2 SYDVKM. The CDR3 bases are TGTGCCAGCACCCGGGGAGGTAACACCGGGGAGCTGTTTTTT. Translating it yields CASTRGGNTGELFF.

The chain is built from TRBV5-1 and TRBJ1-6; 7 bases are a match to TRBD1. V was clipped by 4 bases and J by 4 bases; unmatched bases: 5. The CDR3 runs 15 residues. The germline V gene encodes CDR1 SGHRS and CDR2 YFSETQ. The CDR3: CASSRTGQYNSPLHF. The CDR3 DNA follows: TGCGCCAGCAGCAGGACGGGACAGTATAATTCACCCCTCCACTTT.

This clone was seen only once. The rearrangement links TRBV30 to TRBJ2-3, with TRBD1 matching 7 bases. The trim removed 0 bases at V and 2 bases at J, leaving 5 bases unmatched. The CDR3 runs 15 residues. Germline CDR1 GTSNPN, CDR2 SVGIG (reference sequence). The DNA for the CDR3 is TGTGCCTGGAGTGTTATTAGGGGGCACACAGATACGCAGTATTTT. Translation: CAWSVIRGHTDTQYF.

V is TRBV10-3 and J is TRBJ2-7; the match to TRBD1 covers 9 bases. Germline values: CDR1 ENHRY, CDR2 SYGVKD. The CDR3 sequence is 12 residues long. V lost 10 bases, J lost 3 bases, and 4 bases stayed unmatched. This CDR3 reads CATWTGVYEQYF. CDR3 nucleotide sequence: TGTGCCACCTGGACAGGGGTCTACGAGCAGTACTTC.

This chain joins TRBV7-2 and TRBJ2-5, with 7 bases identical to TRBD1. The CDR3 covers 14 residues. Germline V CDR1 and CDR2: SGHTA, FQGNSA. The V gene end was trimmed by 5 bases and the J gene end by 5 bases; junction bases not matched to a gene: 8. The chain's CDR3 is CASSTQTGWETQYF. In DNA form, the CDR3 reads TGTGCCAGCAGCACCCAGACAGGGTGGGAGACCCAGTACTTC.

The chain couples TRBV18 to TRBJ2-5; either TRBD1 or TRBD2 may fit D (5 bases each). The CDR3 totals 13 residues. V lost 2 bases to trimming and J lost 2 bases, with 6 bases between them. The germline V gene encodes CDR1 KGHSH and CDR2 LQKENI. The DNA for the CDR3 is TGTGCCAGCTCACCAGGGACGCAAGAGACCCAGTACTTC. Translation: CASSPGTQETQYF.

The rearrangement links TRBV5-6 to TRBJ2-1; D is possibly TRBD1 (6 bases). The germline CDR1 and CDR2 sequences are SGHDT and YYEEEE. The CDR3 consists of 19 residues. V lost 5 bases and J 4 bases, leaving 28 bases between the germline ends. Here the CDR3 DNA reads TGTGCCAGCAGTCAGTGGGGGCTCCCCCCCCGCGTCCGATACAATGAGCAGTTCTTC. Translation: CASSQWGLPPRVRYNEQFF.

V is TRBV5-4 and J is TRBJ2-5, with TRBD2 identical over 10 bases. Germline loops: CDR1 SGHNT, CDR2 YYREEE (reference sequence). The CDR3 runs to 17 residues. With 3 bases clipped from V and 5 bases from J, the junction kept 13 bases outside the gene matches. The CDR3 region is CASSSPFPSGRGETQYF. CDR3 coding DNA: TGTGCCAGCAGCTCCCCTTTCCCTAGCGGGAGAGGCGAGACCCAGTACTTC.

The chain has TRBV5-4 and TRBJ2-5, with D possibly being TRBD1 (5 bases). The V and J ends lost 6 bases and 2 bases respectively, with 17 bases between them. Germline CDR1 and CDR2: SGHNT and YYREEE (reference sequence). This CDR3 contains 15 residues. In nucleotides, the CDR3 is TGTGCCAGCACCCCCTATGTGGGGCTTCAAGAGACCCAGTACTTC. Translating gives CASTPYVGLQETQYF.

This chain connects TRBV20-1 to TRBJ1-4; D call uncertain. Per the germline V gene, CDR1 is DFQATT and CDR2 is SNEGSKA (reference sequence). This CDR3 spans 11 amino acids. V lost 5 bases to trimming and J lost 7 bases, with 8 bases between them. The CDR3 DNA reads as TGCAGTGCTTTGAGATTTGAAAAACTGTTTTTT. It is translated as CSALRFEKLFF.

The J gene is TRBJ2-4, the V gene TRBV7-2; TRBD2 aligns across 10 bases. The V and J ends lost 1 base and 6 bases, in that order; junction bases with no gene match: 3. The CDR3 is 15 amino acids. Germline V lookup: CDR1 SGHTA, CDR2 FQGNSA. CDR3 amino acids: CASSLGSSGGNIQYF. The CDR3 DNA reads as TGTGCCAGCAGCTTAGGGTCTAGCGGGGGAAACATTCAGTACTTC. Based on the CDR3 plus reference TRBV7-2 and TRBJ2-4, the full variable domain is GAGVSQSPSNKVTEKGKDVELRCDPISGHTALYWYRQSLGQGLEFLIYFQGNSAPDKSGLPSDRFSAERTGGSVSTLTIQRTQQEDSAVYLCASSLGSSGGNIQYFGAGTRLSVL.

This chain links TRBV29-1 with TRBJ2-3; 9 positions agree with TRBD2. The V gene end was trimmed by 6 bases and the J gene end by 1 base; junction bases not matched to a gene: 11. From germline, CDR1 is SQVTM and CDR2 ANQGSEA. The CDR3 is 16 amino acids. The CDR3 DNA follows: TGCAGCGTCGCACGACTACTAGCGGGTGGCACAGATACGCAGTATTTT. This sequence encodes CSVARLLAGGTDTQYF.

The rearrangement links TRBV14 to TRBJ2-3; TRBD2 matches at 9 bases. The CDR3 has 15 amino acids. V shed 8 bases and J 4 bases; nucleotides not matched to a gene: 10. The germline CDR1 and CDR2 sequences are SGHDN and FVKESK. Written as DNA, the CDR3 is TGTGCCAGCTCCGGAGCGGGAGGTTTCCCAGATACGCAGTATTTT. This encodes CASSGAGGFPDTQYF. The variable domain in full, completed from reference TRBV14 and TRBJ2-3, reads EAGVTQFPSHSVIEKGQTVTLRCDPISGHDNLYWYRRVMGKEIKFLLHFVKESKQDESGMPNNRFLAERTGGTYSTLKVQPAELEDSGVYFCASSGAGGFPDTQYFGPGTRLTVL.

The J gene is TRBJ1-2, the V gene TRBV2, with 8 bases identical to TRBD1. V lost 7 bases and J lost 3; bases outside the gene matches: 7. CDR1 is SNHLY and CDR2 is FYNNEI in the germline V gene. CDR3 size: 14 residues. CDR3 sequence reads: CASMGLQGDYGYTF. The CDR3 DNA follows: TGTGCCAGCATGGGCCTACAGGGGGACTATGGCTACACCTTC.

The chain recombines TRBV5-1 with TRBJ1-2, with 7 bases that match TRBD1. Germline V gives CDR1 SGHRS, CDR2 YFSETQ. J lost 4 bases, V lost 4 bases, and 7 bases had no gene match. This CDR3 is built from 14 residues. The CDR3 nucleotides read TGCGCCAGCAGCCGGGACAGTTCAAGCTATGGCTACACCTTC. This codes for CASSRDSSSYGYTF.

This clone was observed a handful of times. V gene TRBV19 combines with J gene TRBJ2-5; a possible D gene is TRBD2 (6 bases). This CDR3 region has 14 residues. The germline V gene encodes CDR1 LNHDA and CDR2 SQIVND (reference sequence). V was trimmed by 5 bases and J by 5 bases, leaving 15 bases between them. The DNA of the CDR3 is TGTGCCAGTAGTGGCTCCGGGACTTGGGAGACCCAGTACTTC. Residues: CASSGSGTWETQYF.

This chain joins TRBV27 and TRBJ2-1; TRBD1 agrees at 11 bases. V shed 5 bases and J 7 bases; nucleotides not matched to a gene: 7. The CDR3 length is 15 residues. Germline V CDR1 and CDR2: MNHEY, SMNVEV (reference sequence). CDR3 protein: CASSRPGQGGNEQFF. The CDR3 region has the DNA TGTGCCAGCAGTCGTCCGGGACAGGGGGGGAATGAGCAGTTCTTC.

The chain carries TRBV28 and TRBJ1-5; the D gene is possibly TRBD1 (5 bases). Germline V gene sequence: CDR1 MDHEN, CDR2 SYDVKM. V was trimmed by 2 bases and J by 3 bases, leaving 14 bases between them. CDR3 length equals 16 residues. The CDR3 is CASSLVRVRNNQPQHF. CDR3 nucleotides: TGTGCCAGCAGTTTAGTCAGGGTTCGGAACAATCAGCCCCAGCATTTT.

V gene TRBV4-2 combines with J gene TRBJ2-7; D tentatively reads TRBD1 or TRBD2 (6 bases each). V dropped 2 bases and J dropped 0 bases, with 14 bases sitting between them. The CDR3 sequence is 16 residues long. Germline CDR1 and CDR2: LGHNA and YNFKEQ. DNA for the CDR3: TGTGCCAGCAGCCAAAGGGGGGTAGGGGGCTCCTACGAGCAGTACTTC. Its translation is CASSQRGVGGSYEQYF.

CDR3 in DNA: TGTGCCAGTACCGGGGGCGAACGGTTATCCGAGCAGTACTTC. As protein: CASTGGERLSEQYF. This chain joins TRBV19 and TRBJ2-7, with D possibly called TRBD1 or TRBD2 (6 bases each). Looked up from germline, CDR1 is LNHDA and CDR2 is SQIVND (reference sequence). V was shortened by 7 bases and J by 6 bases, with 19 bases between the two germline ends. The CDR3 is made up of 14 amino acids. The full variable domain, in which reference TRBV19 and TRBJ2-7 provide the parts outside the CDR3, is DGGITQSPKYLFRKEGQNVTLSCEQNLNHDAMYWYRQDPGQGLRLIYYSQIVNDFQKGDIAEGYSVSREKKESFPLTVTSAQKNPTAFYLCASTGGERLSEQYFGPGTRLTVT.

The chain joins TRBV7-9 to TRBJ1-4; TRBD1 matches at 7 bases. V lost 4 bases to trimming and J lost 6 bases; unmatched junction nucleotides: 5. Germline CDR1 and CDR2: SEHNR and FQNEAQ (reference sequence). The length of the CDR3 is 14 residues. The CDR3 is CASSSSGTDEKLFF. The CDR3 DNA is TGTGCCAGCAGCTCTTCCGGGACAGATGAAAAACTGTTTTTT.